This TCR beta chain came from a study of response to subunit inactivated influenza vaccine (dated by TCRdb to the late 2010s). With respect to the entire study: To follow how T cells responded to a trivalent subunit inactivated influenza vaccine, the researchers relied on deep quantitative profiling of the T cell receptor repertoire.

The germline V gene gives CDR1 as LGHNA and CDR2 as YSLEER. Including the terminal cysteine and phenylalanine, the CDR3 comprises 13 residues. Only the CDR3 part of the read is kept: 39 bases, read in frame from the first base. Between the V and J ends, shortened by 3 bases and 4 bases respectively, the junction contains 10 bases. General findings and caveats noted by the study authors: The authors suggested that each seasonal influenza vaccination may recruit only a limited number of new T cells.

Note on this clonotype: Its antigen remains undetermined. No much larger clone is present one base from it, and per-base qualities are unavailable.

Preparation of the library involved RT-PCR. The sample was run on an Illumina HiSeq 2500. TCRdb cleaned the public reads at Q25 with fastp, built clones with MiXCR and kept in-frame beta chains. Rows matching on CDR3 protein sequence are summarized as one entry with the most common DNA and genes. The sample has 450,000 to 700,000 distinct CDR3 sequences on record, about 15% of them singletons. The ten largest account for more than 9.5% of the sample. The V and J genes are TRBV4-3 and TRBJ2-7; the D segment cannot be called with confidence. This TCR derives from a man aged 50-59 years who received an inactivated influenza vaccine. Donor details come from another sample of the same person, matched by shared clones. The specimen comprised PBMCs from blood, sampled approximately 12 days after vaccination. The bases read TGCGCCAGCAGCCAGAAAAGAGGTTACGAGCAGTACTTC. Its translation is CASSQKRGYEQYF.